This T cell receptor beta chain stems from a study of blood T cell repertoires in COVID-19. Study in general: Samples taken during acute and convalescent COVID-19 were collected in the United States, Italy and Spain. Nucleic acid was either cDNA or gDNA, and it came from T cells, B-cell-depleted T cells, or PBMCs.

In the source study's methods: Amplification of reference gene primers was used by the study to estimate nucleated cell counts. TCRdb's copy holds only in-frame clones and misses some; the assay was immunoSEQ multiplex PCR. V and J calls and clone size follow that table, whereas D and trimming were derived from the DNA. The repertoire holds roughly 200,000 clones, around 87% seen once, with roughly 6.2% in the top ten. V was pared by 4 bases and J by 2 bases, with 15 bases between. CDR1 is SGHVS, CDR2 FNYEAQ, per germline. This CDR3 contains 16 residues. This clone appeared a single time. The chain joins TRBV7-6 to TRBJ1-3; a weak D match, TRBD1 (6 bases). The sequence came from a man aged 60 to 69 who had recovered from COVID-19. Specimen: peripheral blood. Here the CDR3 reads CASSSNLQGTGNTIYF. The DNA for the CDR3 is TGTGCCAGCAGCTCAAACCTACAGGGTACTGGAAACACCATATATTTT.